A single sample gave rise to the 17 T cell receptor beta chains below, sequenced in a study of CD8+CD57+ T cells in acquired aplastic anemia. Sequencing involved patients with CD8+CD57+ cell expansion previously shown by flow cytometry. Genomic DNA provided the template from which TCR beta VDJ and CDR3 profiles were obtained. One entry per CDR3 protein, called by TCRdb with MiXCR from the reads. This table has 200,000 or so distinct CDR3 sequences, less than 60% appearing once. Input material: sorted CD4+, CD8+, or CD8+CD57+ T cells (not recorded which) from PBMCs. These TCRs come from a human donor with aplastic anemia.

This clonotype has at least ten counts. The J gene is TRBJ1-2, the V gene TRBV6-1; the D gene is possibly TRBD1 (5 bases). This CDR3 is 11 amino acids long. Trimming cost V 3 bases and J 8 bases, with 7 bases left between them. Per germline, CDR1 MNHNS and CDR2 SASEGT. CDR3 sequence (DNA): TGTGCCAGCAGTGATAGGGGCGGCTACACCTTC. As protein: CASSDRGGYTF.

This clonotype has just one count. This is likely a read error, given that the CDR3 carries no conserved phenylalanine or tryptophan at its end. This CDR3 is CASSIEAGGTYEQYL. CDR3 DNA sequence: TGTGCCAGTAGTATAGAGGCAGGGGGTACCTACGAGCAGTACCTC. The chain carries TRBV19 and TRBJ2-7; 7 bases are shared with TRBD1. This CDR3 region has 15 residues. V trimming: 0 bases; J trimming: 2 bases; junction bases outside the gene matches: 4. CDR1 is LNHDA and CDR2 is SQIVND in the germline V gene (reference sequence).

This clonotype was detected once. This is likely a read error, given that the CDR3 carries no conserved phenylalanine or tryptophan at its end. V is TRBV20-1 and J is TRBJ2-2, with TRBD2 matching 7 bases. Trimming took 0 bases from V and 4 from J; bases not matched to a gene: 5. CDR3 size: 15 residues. Germline V gene sequence: CDR1 DFQATT, CDR2 SNEGSKA (reference sequence). The chain's CDR3 is CSAREGGGPTGELFS. CDR3 nucleotides: TGCAGTGCTAGAGAGGGGGGAGGGCCCACCGGGGAGCTGTTTTCT.

The chain joins TRBV7-9 to TRBJ2-3; D ambiguous. The V end was cut by 5 bases, the J end by 4 bases, with 7 bases between. This CDR3 comprises 12 residues. Germline CDR1 reads SEHNR; CDR2 reads FQNEAQ (reference sequence). The CDR3 here is CASSPVPDTQYF. The CDR3, as DNA: TGTGCCAGCAGCCCCGTCCCAGATACGCAGTATTTT.

V usage is TRBV19 and J usage is TRBJ1-6; a weak D match, TRBD1 (6 bases). CDR1 is LNHDA, CDR2 SQIVND, per germline (reference sequence). The CDR3 spans 12 residues. Trimming shortened V by 5 bases and J by 12 bases, and 11 bases separated the two germline ends. The CDR3 DNA reads TGTGCCAGTAGTGGCAGGGGTAAACCCCTCCACTTT. Its protein is CASSGRGKPLHF. The whole variable domain, remainder taken from reference TRBV19 and TRBJ1-6, is DGGITQSPKYLFRKEGQNVTLSCEQNLNHDAMYWYRQDPGQGLRLIYYSQIVNDFQKGDIAEGYSVSREKKESFPLTVTSAQKNPTAFYLCASSGRGKPLHFGNGTRLTVT.

The chain links TRBV9 to TRBJ1-6; D call uncertain. With 5 bases removed from V and 0 bases from J, the gap between germline ends came to 9 bases. The CDR3 sequence is 15 residues long. The germline V gene encodes CDR1 SGDLS and CDR2 YYNGEE. CDR3 sequence: CASSSRFSYNSPLHF. The CDR3 DNA follows: TGTGCCAGCAGTTCCAGGTTCTCCTATAATTCACCCCTCCACTTT.

The J gene is TRBJ2-7, the V gene TRBV6-1; the D gene is possibly TRBD1 (6 bases). The V gene lost 5 bases and the J gene lost 5 bases, with 13 bases spanning the gap. Germline V lookup: CDR1 MNHNS, CDR2 SASEGT. The CDR3 extends over 13 amino acids. The CDR3 reads CASSTYRVHEQYF. The CDR3 DNA is TGTGCCAGCAGTACGTACAGGGTCCACGAGCAGTACTTC.

With regard to this clonotype: Because the CDR3 is missing its conserved closing phenylalanine or tryptophan, this is likely a read error. The rearrangement uses TRBV10-1 and TRBJ2-1, with unresolved D. V dropped 5 bases and J dropped 6 bases, with 8 bases sitting between them. Germline-derived CDR1 and CDR2 are WNHNN and SYGVQD (reference sequence). This CDR3 is built from 12 residues. This chain's CDR3 is CASSYTANEQFL. As DNA, the CDR3 is TGCGCCAGCAGTTATACGGCCAATGAGCAGTTCCTC.

V and J are TRBV2 and TRBJ2-7; perhaps TRBD2 as D (6 bases). The germline gives CDR1 SNHLY, CDR2 FYNNEI. The CDR3 is 14 residues long. Trimming cost V 7 bases and J 0 bases, with 13 bases left between them. The CDR3, as DNA: TGTGCCAGCATCCGCGGGGACCTCTCCTACGAGCAGTACTTC. Translating it yields CASIRGDLSYEQYF.

This clonotype has a handful of counts. The missing conserved phenylalanine or tryptophan at the end of this CDR3 makes a read error likely. The rearrangement joins TRBV10-3 to TRBJ2-7; 8 positions agree with TRBD2. CDR3 length equals 13 residues. Germline CDR1 reads ENHRY; CDR2 reads SYGVKD. J lost 1 base, V lost 10 bases, and 6 bases had no gene match. Here the CDR3 reads CATGLAGSYEQYL. Here the CDR3 DNA reads TGTGCCACCGGACTAGCAGGATCCTACGAGCAGTACCTC.

V and J are TRBV2 and TRBJ2-7; D call uncertain. The V and J ends lost 8 bases and 4 bases respectively, with 24 bases between them. The CDR3 is 16 residues long. Germline V gives CDR1 SNHLY, CDR2 FYNNEI. CDR3 sequence (DNA): TGTGCCAGCCAGTCAAAGGCCCTTACATCGGCTTACGAGCAGTACTTC. Its translation is CASQSKALTSAYEQYF.

About this clonotype itself: With a much larger clone just one base away, this may be a read error. V and J are TRBV5-1 and TRBJ2-7, with D perhaps matching TRBD2 (7 bases). This CDR3 region has 14 residues. Germline V gives CDR1 SGHRS, CDR2 YFSETQ. The CDR3 DNA follows: TGCGCCAGCAGCGACACGGGGGGCTCCTACGAGCGGTACTTC. As protein: CASSDTGGSYERYF.

This rearrangement joins TRBV5-1 to TRBJ1-1; D not certain. Germline V lookup: CDR1 SGHRS, CDR2 YFSETQ. The CDR3 has 14 residues. The V gene lost 4 bases and the J gene lost 1 base, with 11 bases spanning the gap. CDR3 residues: CASSRQRTNTEAFF. The CDR3, as DNA: TGCGCCAGCAGCCGTCAGAGAACGAACACTGAAGCTTTCTTT.

This clonotype has at least ten counts. The junction differs from germline at one of its ends, possibly a read error. V usage is TRBV10-3 and J usage is TRBJ2-7; D not certain. This CDR3 contains 15 residues. Germline V gives CDR1 ENHRY, CDR2 SYGVKD. CDR3 coding DNA: TGTGCCAGCAGTGAGCAGTCAGTCTCCCCCTACGAGCAGTACTTC. Residues: CASSEQSVSPYEQYF.

The genes are TRBV27 and TRBJ1-6; TRBD1 matches 9 bases. V gave up 7 bases and J gave up 0 bases; unmatched junction bases: 10. The CDR3 has 18 residues. Germline-derived CDR1 and CDR2 are MNHEY and SMNVEV (reference sequence). The CDR3 region is CASTLGQGKSSYNSPLHF. CDR3 bases: TGTGCCAGCACGCTGGGACAGGGCAAGAGCTCCTATAATTCACCCCTCCACTTT.

DNA of the CDR3: TGTGCCAGCAGCCAAGAGTCACTAGCGGGAGTGTACGAGCAGTACTTC. This encodes CASSQESLAGVYEQYF. The V gene is TRBV4-2, the J gene TRBJ2-7, with TRBD2 matching over 11 bases. Germline assignment: CDR1 LGHNA and CDR2 YNFKEQ. Trimming took 0 bases from V and 4 from J; bases not matched to a gene: 5. CDR3 length equals 16 residues.

The chain recombines TRBV7-8 with TRBJ1-4; perhaps TRBD1 as D (6 bases). The V gene lost 2 bases and the J gene lost 7 bases, with 11 bases spanning the gap. Per the germline V gene, CDR1 is SGHVS and CDR2 is FQNEAQ. The CDR3 length is 14 residues. The CDR3 sequence: CASSLNRAGEKLFF. The CDR3 DNA reads as TGTGCCAGCAGCTTAAACAGGGCGGGTGAAAAACTGTTTTTT.